This T cell receptor beta chain comes out of a study of technical replicates of blood from a handful of donors. Sequencing was performed with immunoSEQ multiplex PCR; in TCRdb, only in-frame clones are kept and a portion is missing. The sample records approximately 93,000 clones, 90% to 95% being singletons. The CDR3 sequence is 14 residues long. CDR1 is MGHDK and CDR2 is SYGVNS in the germline V gene. V trimming: 2 bases; J trimming: 8 bases; junction bases outside the gene matches: 6. J is TRBJ2-3 and V is TRBV25-1; TRBD2 matches 8 bases. Source material: T cells isolated from PBMCs. The TCR sequence derives from a human donor in good health. For the CDR3, the DNA is TGTGCCAGCAGTGAACAAATCACTAGCGGTACGCAGTATTTT. It specifies CASSEQITSGTQYF.